These 9 T cell receptor beta chains came from one sample sequenced in a study of T cell responses to AZD1222 COVID-19 vaccine. Assay used: immunoSEQ multiplex PCR; TCRdb lists only in-frame clones, some missing. The sample has 95,000 to 150,000 clones, roughly 84% seen once. The sample consisted of peripheral blood, taken on day 0 of AZD1222 vaccination. Receptors were obtained from an adult in good health.

The chain uses TRBV4-3 and TRBJ2-3; no definite D call. V gave up 3 bases and J gave up 1 base, with 5 bases separating them. CDR1 is LGHNA and CDR2 is YSLEER in the germline V gene. CDR3 length: 13 residues. DNA of the CDR3: TGCGCCAGCAGCCAGCTACGCACAGATACGCAGTATTTT. Translated: CASSQLRTDTQYF.

V gene TRBV11-3 combines with J gene TRBJ2-7; a possible D gene is TRBD2 (6 bases). Germline V gives CDR1 SGHNT, CDR2 YENEEA. The CDR3 extends over 16 amino acids. The ends were cut back, 1 base at V and 2 bases at J, with 15 bases in the middle. CDR3 in amino acids: CASSLGRVGGTYEQYF. The CDR3 region has the DNA TGTGCCAGCAGCTTAGGTAGGGTTGGAGGGACCTACGAGCAGTACTTC.

This sequence joins TRBV5-4 and TRBJ1-1; D remains ambiguous. The V end lost 4 bases, the J end lost 3 bases, and 10 bases lay between the germline ends. Germline lookup yields CDR1 SGHNT and CDR2 YYREEE (reference sequence). The CDR3 runs to 13 residues. CDR3 region: CASSLRGYTEAFF. In DNA, the CDR3 is TGTGCCAGCAGCCTCAGAGGTTACACTGAAGCTTTCTTT.

The sample holds a few counts of this clone. DNA of the CDR3: TGCGCCAGCAGCTTGGGACATGCTGACGGGGAGCTGTTTTTT. It translates to CASSLGHADGELFF. The chain joins TRBV5-1 to TRBJ2-2; unclear D gene. Germline CDR1 reads SGHRS; CDR2 reads YFSETQ. The CDR3 has 14 residues. Trimming removed 0 bases at V and 7 bases at J, with 10 bases between.

This clone showed up just once. The chain is built from TRBV19 and TRBJ2-1, with a weak D call TRBD2 (6 bases). Deletions cut 3 bases from V and 3 bases from J, with 9 bases between. Per the germline V gene, CDR1 is LNHDA and CDR2 is SQIVND (reference sequence). The CDR3 is 14 residues long. CDR3 nucleotides: TGTGCCAGTAGTATCCCGGGAGACTACAATGAGCAGTTCTTC. This gives the protein CASSIPGDYNEQFF.

The V call is TRBV27, the J call TRBJ2-1; D is possibly TRBD1 or TRBD2 (5 bases each). The V end was cut by 5 bases, the J end by 3 bases, with 17 bases between. Germline V CDR1 and CDR2: MNHEY, SMNVEV (reference sequence). CDR3 length: 16 residues. For the CDR3, the DNA is TGTGCCAGCAGTGGGGACCCGGCGGGTTTCTACAATGAGCAGTTCTTC. Translation gives CASSGDPAGFYNEQFF.

The rearrangement links TRBV19 to TRBJ1-4; D may be TRBD1 (5 bases). Trimming stripped 4 bases from V and 0 bases from J, with 15 bases between. This CDR3 region has 17 residues. CDR1 and CDR2 from the germline V gene are LNHDA and SQIVND (reference sequence). The CDR3 sequence is CASSTPWEGTTNEKLFF. The CDR3 nucleotides read TGTGCCAGTAGTACTCCGTGGGAGGGGACAACTAATGAAAAACTGTTTTTT.

On this clone itself: Germline and junction disagree at one end, which may indicate a read error. The rearrangement joins TRBV14 to TRBJ2-5; TRBD2 agrees at 9 bases. The CDR3 is 14 residues long. CDR1 and CDR2 from the germline V gene are SGHDN and FVKESK. The CDR3 DNA follows: TGTGCCAGCAGCCAAGATGAGCTAGCGGGACGCGTGCACTTC. Translating it yields CASSQDELAGRVHF.

The chain combines TRBV12-3 or TRBV12-4 with TRBJ1-6; 7 positions agree with TRBD1. This CDR3 contains 12 residues. The ends lost 6 bases at V and 14 bases at J; junction bases unmatched: 7. The CDR3 region has the DNA TGTGCCAGCAGCCCAGGGGGGGTGACCCTCCACTTT. It translates to CASSPGGVTLHF.